A selection of T cell receptor beta chains follows, all from one sample in a study of technical replicates of blood from a few donors. Libraries were prepared by immunoSEQ multiplex PCR; TCRdb keeps only in-frame clonotypes and omits some of them. The sample comprises about 79,000 clones, 80% to 95% of which are singletons, and around 0.37% rests with the top ten. Material for sequencing was T cells isolated from PBMCs. The receptors originated from a human donor in good health. Some clones in this sample may be carry-over from other donors' samples. Each CDR3 is given with its conserved first and last residue. A D gene is named only where the DNA matches it firmly. Clone size is stated in some rows and not others, as once, few, many or a class when expanded.

CDR3,DNA,D,J,size,V
CASRPSSGAQETQYF,TGTGCCAGCAGGCCTTCAAGCGGGGCCCAAGAGACCCAGTACTTC,TRBD2,TRBJ2-5,-,TRBV7-2
CAISRDTNQETQYF,TGTGCCATCAGCCGGGACACCAACCAAGAGACCCAGTACTTC,-,TRBJ2-5,-,TRBV10-3
CASSFGPGQATYEQYF,TGTGCCAGTAGTTTTGGACCGGGACAGGCGACATACGAGCAGTACTTC,TRBD1,TRBJ2-7,-,TRBV19
CACQDRYGYTF,TGTGCCTGTCAGGACAGATACGGCTACACCTTC,-,TRBJ1-2,once,TRBV30
CSVTGSAEAFF,TGCAGCGTTACGGGGAGCGCTGAAGCTTTCTTT,-,TRBJ1-1,few,TRBV29-1
CSVNDRVNGYTF,TGCAGCGTCAACGACAGGGTCAATGGCTACACCTTC,TRBD1,TRBJ1-2,-,TRBV29-1
CASSSLRGNKSYEQYF,TGTGCCAGCAGCTCCCTTCGGGGGAATAAGTCCTACGAGCAGTACTTC,-,TRBJ2-7,-,TRBV7-6
CASSPPGQGYGYTF,TGTGCCAGCAGCCCACCGGGACAGGGATATGGCTACACCTTC,TRBD1,TRBJ1-2,-,TRBV2
CASRRTGDQPQHF,TGTGCCAGCAGACGGACAGGTGATCAGCCCCAGCATTTT,TRBD1,TRBJ1-5,once,TRBV27
CASSQTQVRERAETQYF,TGTGCCAGCAGCCAGACACAAGTCCGAGAGAGAGCAGAGACCCAGTACTTC,-,TRBJ2-5,-,TRBV4-2
CASSRLTGGGETQYF,TGTGCCAGCAGCCGCTTGACAGGGGGCGGGGAGACCCAGTACTTC,TRBD1,TRBJ2-5,-,TRBV6-5
CASSYPLAGGGVEQYF,TGTGCCAGCAGTTACCCCCTAGCGGGAGGGGGAGTAGAGCAGTACTTC,TRBD2,TRBJ2-7,-,TRBV6-6
CASSTMGQAYEQYF,TGTGCCAGCAGTACTATGGGACAGGCCTACGAGCAGTACTTC,TRBD1,TRBJ2-7,-,TRBV28
CASSPSSGILPYNEQFF,TGTGCCAGTAGCCCTTCTAGCGGGATTCTGCCCTACAATGAGCAGTTCTTC,TRBD2,TRBJ2-1,-,TRBV19
CASSESFRTGPTGGYTF,TGTGCCAGCAGTGAGTCATTCAGAACTGGGCCTACTGGTGGCTACACCTTC,-,TRBJ1-2,-,TRBV6-4
CASSPRGAQNEKLFF,TGTGCCAGCAGCCCCCGGGGGGCCCAAAATGAAAAACTGTTTTTT,-,TRBJ1-4,-,TRBV7-8
CASSSTVEVDFF,TGTGCCAGCAGTTCGACAGTGGAAGTAGATTTCTTT,-,TRBJ1-1,-,TRBV7-9
CASMAGSYNEQFF,TGTGCCAGTATGGCGGGATCCTACAATGAGCAGTTCTTC,-,TRBJ2-1,-,TRBV19
CASSLSRGSDTQYF,TGCGCCAGCAGCTTGTCCAGGGGCTCAGATACGCAGTATTTT,-,TRBJ2-3,-,TRBV5-1
CAWSMWTAGYTF,TGTGCCTGGAGTATGTGGACAGCTGGCTACACCTTC,-,TRBJ1-2,-,TRBV30
CASSRPGHYNEQFF,TGCGCCAGCAGCCGCCCGGGACACTACAATGAGCAGTTCTTC,-,TRBJ2-1,-,TRBV4-3
CASSLLVRGGASEAFF,TGTGCCAGCAGTTTACTGGTCCGAGGGGGCGCGAGTGAAGCTTTCTTT,TRBD1,TRBJ1-1,-,TRBV27
CASSLRQTSTDTQYF,TGTGCCAGCAGCTTAAGACAGACTAGCACAGATACGCAGTATTTT,-,TRBJ2-3,-,TRBV7-3
CASSGLAGTDTQYF,TGTGCCAGCAGCGGACTAGCGGGAACAGATACGCAGTATTTT,TRBD2,TRBJ2-3,-,TRBV27
CASTWSGRITGELFF,TGTGCCAGCACTTGGAGCGGGAGAATCACCGGGGAGCTGTTTTTT,TRBD2,TRBJ2-2,-,TRBV6-5
CASSVTPGTYEQYF,TGTGCCAGCAGCGTAACCCCCGGGACCTACGAGCAGTACTTC,-,TRBJ2-7,-,TRBV11-2
CASSHPRTGRTEAFF,TGTGCCAGTAGCCATCCCCGGACAGGGAGAACTGAAGCTTTCTTT,TRBD1,TRBJ1-1,-,TRBV19
CASSLQAGGYYGYTF,TGTGCCAGCTCACTGCAGGCTGGAGGGTACTATGGCTACACCTTC,-,TRBJ1-2,-,TRBV18
CASSYRGHNSPLHF,TGTGCCAGCAGTTACAGGGGGCATAATTCACCCCTCCACTTT,TRBD1,TRBJ1-6,-,TRBV25-1
CASSLFQGADEKLFF,TGCGCCAGCAGCTTGTTCCAGGGGGCGGATGAAAAACTGTTTTTT,TRBD1,TRBJ1-4,-,TRBV5-1
CASSSQGPTGGYGYTF,TGTGCCAGCAGTTCCCAGGGGCCTACAGGGGGCTATGGCTACACCTTC,TRBD1,TRBJ1-2,-,TRBV27
CASSRGGGSNQPQHF,TGTGCCAGCAGTCGGGGGGGTGGCAGCAATCAGCCCCAGCATTTT,-,TRBJ1-5,-,TRBV6-5